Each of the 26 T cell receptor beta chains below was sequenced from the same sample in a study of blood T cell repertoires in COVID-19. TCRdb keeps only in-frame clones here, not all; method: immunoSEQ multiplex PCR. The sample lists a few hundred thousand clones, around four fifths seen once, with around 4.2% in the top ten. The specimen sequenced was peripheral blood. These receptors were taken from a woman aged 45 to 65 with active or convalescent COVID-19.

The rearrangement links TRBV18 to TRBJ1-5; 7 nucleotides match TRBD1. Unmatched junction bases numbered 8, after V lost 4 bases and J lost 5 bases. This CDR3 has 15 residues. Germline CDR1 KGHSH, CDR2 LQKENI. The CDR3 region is CASSQGRQGYQPQHF. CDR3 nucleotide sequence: TGTGCCAGCTCACAAGGGAGACAGGGCTATCAGCCCCAGCATTTT.

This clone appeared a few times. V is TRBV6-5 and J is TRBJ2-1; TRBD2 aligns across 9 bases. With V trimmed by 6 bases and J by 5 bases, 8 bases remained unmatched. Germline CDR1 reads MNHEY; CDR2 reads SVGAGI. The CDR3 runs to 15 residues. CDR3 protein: CASSGGTSRDNEQFF. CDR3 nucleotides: TGTGCCAGCAGCGGTGGGACTAGCCGTGACAATGAGCAGTTCTTC.

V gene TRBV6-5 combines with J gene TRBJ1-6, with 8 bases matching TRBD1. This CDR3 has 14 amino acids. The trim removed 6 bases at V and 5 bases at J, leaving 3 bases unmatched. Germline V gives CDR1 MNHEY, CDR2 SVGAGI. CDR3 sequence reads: CASSDRGNNSPLHF. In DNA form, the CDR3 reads TGTGCCAGCAGCGACAGGGGAAATAATTCACCCCTCCACTTT.

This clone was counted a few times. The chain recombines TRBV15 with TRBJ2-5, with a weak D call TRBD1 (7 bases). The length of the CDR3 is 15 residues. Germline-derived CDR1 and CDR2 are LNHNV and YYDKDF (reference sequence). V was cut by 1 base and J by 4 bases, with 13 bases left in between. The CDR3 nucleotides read TGTGCCACCAGCAGAGCCATGGAGGGGGCAGAGACCCAGTACTTC. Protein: CATSRAMEGAETQYF.

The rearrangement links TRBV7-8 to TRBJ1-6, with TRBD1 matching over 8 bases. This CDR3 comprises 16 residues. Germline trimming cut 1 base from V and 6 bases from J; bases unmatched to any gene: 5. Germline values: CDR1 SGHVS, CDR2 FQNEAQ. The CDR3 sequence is CASSLVRQGANSPLHF. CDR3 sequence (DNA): TGTGCCAGCAGCTTAGTACGCCAGGGGGCTAATTCACCCCTCCACTTT.

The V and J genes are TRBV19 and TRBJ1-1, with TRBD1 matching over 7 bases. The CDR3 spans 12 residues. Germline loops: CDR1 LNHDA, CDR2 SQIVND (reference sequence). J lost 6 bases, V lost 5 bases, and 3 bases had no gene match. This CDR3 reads CASSPGTAEAFF. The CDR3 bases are TGTGCCAGTAGTCCGGGGACAGCTGAAGCTTTCTTT.

The CDR3 spells CASALEGQGHNEQFF. CDR3 coding DNA: TGTGCCAGCGCACTCGAGGGACAGGGACACAATGAGCAGTTCTTC. The chain uses TRBV5-6 and TRBJ2-1, with TRBD1 identical over 9 bases. The CDR3 sequence is 15 residues long. The V and J ends lost 7 bases and 5 bases, in that order; junction bases with no gene match: 10. Germline V gives CDR1 SGHDT, CDR2 YYEEEE.

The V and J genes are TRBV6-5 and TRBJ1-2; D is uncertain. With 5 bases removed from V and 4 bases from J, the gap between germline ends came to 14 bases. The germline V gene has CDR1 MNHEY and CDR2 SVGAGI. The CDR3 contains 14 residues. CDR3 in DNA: TGTGCCAGCAGTCCAAGCCCATTTGGCTATGGCTACACCTTC. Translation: CASSPSPFGYGYTF.

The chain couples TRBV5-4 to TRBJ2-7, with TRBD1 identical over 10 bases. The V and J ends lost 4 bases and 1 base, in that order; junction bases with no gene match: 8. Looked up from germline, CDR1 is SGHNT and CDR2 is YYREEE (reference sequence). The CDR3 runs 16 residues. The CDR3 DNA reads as TGTGCCAGCAGCCGGGACAGGGGATTCCGTTCCTACGAGCAGTACTTC. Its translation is CASSRDRGFRSYEQYF. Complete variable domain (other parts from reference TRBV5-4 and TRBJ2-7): ETGVTQSPTHLIKTRGQQVTLRCSSQSGHNTVSWYQQALGQGPQFIFQYYREEENGRGNFPPRFSGLQFPNYSSELNVNALELDDSALYLCASSRDRGFRSYEQYFGPGTRLTVT.

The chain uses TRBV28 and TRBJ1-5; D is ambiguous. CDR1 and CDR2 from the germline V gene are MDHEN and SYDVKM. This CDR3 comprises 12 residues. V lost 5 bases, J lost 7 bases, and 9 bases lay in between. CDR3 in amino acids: CASSPTGQPQHF. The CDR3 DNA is TGTGCCAGCAGTCCCACCGGGCAGCCCCAGCATTTT.

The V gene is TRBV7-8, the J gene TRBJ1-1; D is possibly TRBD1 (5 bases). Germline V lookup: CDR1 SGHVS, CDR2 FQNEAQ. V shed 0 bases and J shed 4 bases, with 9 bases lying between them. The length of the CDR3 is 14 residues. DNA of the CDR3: TGTGCCAGCAGCTTAGCGCTCGGGGGCACTGAAGCTTTCTTT. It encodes CASSLALGGTEAFF.

As DNA, the CDR3 is TGTGCCAGCAGCCCCAGACTAGCGGATAACTCTGGGGCCAACGTCCTGACTTTC. Protein product: CASSPRLADNSGANVLTF. The V and J genes are TRBV4-2 and TRBJ2-6; TRBD2 agrees at 9 bases. Germline values: CDR1 LGHNA, CDR2 YNFKEQ. With V trimmed by 4 bases and J by 0 bases, 7 bases remained unmatched. The CDR3 is 18 amino acids.

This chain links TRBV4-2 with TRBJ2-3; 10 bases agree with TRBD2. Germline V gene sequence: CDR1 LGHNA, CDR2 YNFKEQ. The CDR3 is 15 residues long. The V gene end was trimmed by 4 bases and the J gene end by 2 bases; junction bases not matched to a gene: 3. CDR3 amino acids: CASSRAGGITDTQYF. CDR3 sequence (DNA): TGTGCCAGCAGCCGAGCGGGAGGGATCACAGATACGCAGTATTTT.

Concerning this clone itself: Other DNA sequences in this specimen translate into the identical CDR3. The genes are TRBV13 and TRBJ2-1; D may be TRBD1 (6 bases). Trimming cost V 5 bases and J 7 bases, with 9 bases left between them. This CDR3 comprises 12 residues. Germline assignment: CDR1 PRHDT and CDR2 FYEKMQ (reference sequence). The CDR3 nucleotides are TGTGCCAGCAGCCTACAGGGTAATGAGCAGTTCTTC. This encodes CASSLQGNEQFF.

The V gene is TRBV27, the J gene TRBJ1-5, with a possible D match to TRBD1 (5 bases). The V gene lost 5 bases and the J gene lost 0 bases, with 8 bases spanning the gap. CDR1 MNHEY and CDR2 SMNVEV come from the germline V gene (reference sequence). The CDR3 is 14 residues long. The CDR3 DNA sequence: TGTGCCAGCAGTCGACAGTATAGCAATCAGCCCCAGCATTTT. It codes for CASSRQYSNQPQHF.

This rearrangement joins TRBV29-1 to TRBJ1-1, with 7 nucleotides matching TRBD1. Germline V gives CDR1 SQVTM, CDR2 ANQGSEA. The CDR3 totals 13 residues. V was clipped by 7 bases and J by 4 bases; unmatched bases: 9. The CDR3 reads CSANPGGITEAFF. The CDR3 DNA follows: TGCAGCGCCAATCCAGGGGGTATCACTGAAGCTTTCTTT.

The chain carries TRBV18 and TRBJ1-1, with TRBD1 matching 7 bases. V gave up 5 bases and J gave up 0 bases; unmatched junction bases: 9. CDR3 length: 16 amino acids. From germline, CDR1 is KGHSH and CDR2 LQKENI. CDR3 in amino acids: CASSVGQIPMNTEAFF. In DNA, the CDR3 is TGTGCCAGCTCAGTGGGACAGATCCCTATGAACACTGAAGCTTTCTTT.

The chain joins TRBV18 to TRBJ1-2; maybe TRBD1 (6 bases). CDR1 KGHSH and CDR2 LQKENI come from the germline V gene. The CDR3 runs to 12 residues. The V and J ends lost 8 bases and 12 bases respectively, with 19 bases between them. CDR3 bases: TGTGCCAGCCGGGCTTTACAGGGAATGGACACCTTC. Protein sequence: CASRALQGMDTF.

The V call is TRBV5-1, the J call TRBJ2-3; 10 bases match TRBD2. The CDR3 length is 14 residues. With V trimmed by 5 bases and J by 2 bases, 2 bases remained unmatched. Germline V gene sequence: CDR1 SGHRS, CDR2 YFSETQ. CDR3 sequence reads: CASRGTSATDTQYF. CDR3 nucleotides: TGCGCCAGCAGAGGGACTAGCGCCACAGATACGCAGTATTTT.

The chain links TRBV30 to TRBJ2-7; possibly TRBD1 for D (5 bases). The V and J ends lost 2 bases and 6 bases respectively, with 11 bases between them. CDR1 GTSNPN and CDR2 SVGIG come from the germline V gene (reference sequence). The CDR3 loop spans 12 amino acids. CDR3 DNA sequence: TGTGCCTGGAGTTATAATCAGGGCGAGCAGTACTTC. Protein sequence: CAWSYNQGEQYF.

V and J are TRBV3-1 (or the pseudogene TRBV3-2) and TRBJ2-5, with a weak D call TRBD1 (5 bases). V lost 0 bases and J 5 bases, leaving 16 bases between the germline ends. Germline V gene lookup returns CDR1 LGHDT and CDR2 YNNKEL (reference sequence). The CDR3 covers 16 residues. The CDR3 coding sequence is TGTGCCAGCAGCCAAGATGATAGGGCAAAGGGGGAGACCCAGTACTTC. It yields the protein CASSQDDRAKGETQYF.

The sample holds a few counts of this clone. The DNA of the CDR3 is TGTGCCAGCAGCGGACGACTAGCGGGACCCCAGAATGAGCAGTTCTTC. Translation gives CASSGRLAGPQNEQFF. V gene TRBV3-1 (or the pseudogene TRBV3-2) combines with J gene TRBJ2-1, with 11 bases aligning to TRBD2. The CDR3 consists of 16 residues. Germline assignment: CDR1 LGHDT and CDR2 YNNKEL (reference sequence). With V trimmed by 5 bases and J by 7 bases, 10 bases remained unmatched.

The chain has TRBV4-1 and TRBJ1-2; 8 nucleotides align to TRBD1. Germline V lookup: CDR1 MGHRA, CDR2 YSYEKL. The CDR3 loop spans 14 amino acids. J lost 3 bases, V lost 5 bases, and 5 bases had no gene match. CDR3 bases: TGCGCCAGCAGCGCAGGGGGCGCCGACTATGGCTACACCTTC. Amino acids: CASSAGGADYGYTF.

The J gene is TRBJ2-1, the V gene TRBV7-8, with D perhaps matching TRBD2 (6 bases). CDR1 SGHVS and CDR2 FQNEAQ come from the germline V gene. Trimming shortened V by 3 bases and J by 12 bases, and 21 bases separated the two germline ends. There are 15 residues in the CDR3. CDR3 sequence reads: CASSFGGLSGFGQFF. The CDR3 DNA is TGTGCCAGCAGCTTTGGCGGACTATCGGGGTTCGGGCAGTTCTTC.

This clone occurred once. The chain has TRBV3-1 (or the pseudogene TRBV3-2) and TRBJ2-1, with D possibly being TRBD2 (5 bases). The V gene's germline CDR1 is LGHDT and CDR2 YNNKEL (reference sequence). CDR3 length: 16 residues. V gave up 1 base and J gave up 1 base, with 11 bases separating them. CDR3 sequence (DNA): TGTGCCAGCAGCCAAGTTCGAGGGCCGTCCTACAATGAGCAGTTCTTC. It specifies CASSQVRGPSYNEQFF.

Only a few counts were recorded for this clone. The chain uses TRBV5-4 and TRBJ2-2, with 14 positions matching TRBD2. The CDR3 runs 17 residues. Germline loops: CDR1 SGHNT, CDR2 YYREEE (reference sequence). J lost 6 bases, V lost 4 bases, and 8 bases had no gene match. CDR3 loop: CASSPPTSGRAAGELFF. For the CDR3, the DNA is TGTGCCAGCAGCCCCCCGACTAGCGGGAGGGCAGCCGGGGAGCTGTTTTTT.